Included here is one TCR beta chain sequence, with context. Germline V gene sequence: CDR1 SEHNR, CDR2 FQNEAQ (reference sequence). The CDR3 sequence is 14 residues long. Trimming cost V 3 bases and J 4 bases, with 10 bases left between them. These data are taken from a study of blood T cell repertoires in COVID-19. About the study: T cells, B-cell-depleted T cells, or PBMCs provided the cDNA or gDNA that served as material.

Profiled with immunoSEQ multiplex PCR; TCRdb holds only in-frame clones, not every one. The table has roughly 410,000 clones, around 91% seen once; the top ten hold about 1.4%. The sample comprised peripheral blood. V and J are TRBV7-9 and TRBJ1-3; no reliable D call. The sequence came from a woman aged 40 to 55 with COVID-19, enrolled during active disease. CDR3 in amino acids: CASSFLTSGNTIYF. The CDR3 region has the DNA TGTGCCAGCAGCTTCTTGACTTCGGGAAACACCATATATTTT. Full variable domain (rest looked up from reference TRBV7-9 and TRBJ1-3): DTGVSQNPRHKITKRGQNVTFRCDPISEHNRLYWYRQTLGQGPEFLTYFQNEAQLEKSRLLSDRFSAERPKGSFSTLEIQRTEQGDSAMYLCASSFLTSGNTIYFGEGSWLTVV.